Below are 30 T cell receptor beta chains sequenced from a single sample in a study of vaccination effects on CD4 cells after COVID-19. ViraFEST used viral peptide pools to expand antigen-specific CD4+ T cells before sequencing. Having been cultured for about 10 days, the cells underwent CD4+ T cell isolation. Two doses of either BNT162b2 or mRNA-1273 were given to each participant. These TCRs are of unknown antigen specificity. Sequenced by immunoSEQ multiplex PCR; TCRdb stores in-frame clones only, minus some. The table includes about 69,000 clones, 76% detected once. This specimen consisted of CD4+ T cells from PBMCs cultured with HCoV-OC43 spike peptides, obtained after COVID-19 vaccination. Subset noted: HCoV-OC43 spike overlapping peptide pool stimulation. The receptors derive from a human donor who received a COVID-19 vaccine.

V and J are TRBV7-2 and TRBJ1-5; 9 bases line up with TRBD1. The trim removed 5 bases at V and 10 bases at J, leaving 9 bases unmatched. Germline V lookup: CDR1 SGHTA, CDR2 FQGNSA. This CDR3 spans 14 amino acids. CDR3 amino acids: CASSTQGANRPQHF. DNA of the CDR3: TGTGCCAGCAGCACACAGGGGGCTAACAGACCCCAGCATTTT.

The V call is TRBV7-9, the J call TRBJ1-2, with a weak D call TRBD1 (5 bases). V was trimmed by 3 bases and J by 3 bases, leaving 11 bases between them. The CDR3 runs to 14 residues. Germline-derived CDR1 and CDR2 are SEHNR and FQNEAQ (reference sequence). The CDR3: CASSFSTGDYGYTF. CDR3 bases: TGTGCCAGCAGCTTCTCCACGGGGGACTATGGCTACACCTTC.

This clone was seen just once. The CDR3 protein is CASSSQRVYGYTF. DNA of the CDR3: TGTGCCAGCAGCTCACAGAGAGTGTATGGCTACACCTTC. The rearrangement joins TRBV5-4 to TRBJ1-2; D uncertain. V was clipped by 3 bases and J by 5 bases, with 11 bases between them. CDR1 SGHNT and CDR2 YYREEE come from the germline V gene (reference sequence). This CDR3 has 13 amino acids.

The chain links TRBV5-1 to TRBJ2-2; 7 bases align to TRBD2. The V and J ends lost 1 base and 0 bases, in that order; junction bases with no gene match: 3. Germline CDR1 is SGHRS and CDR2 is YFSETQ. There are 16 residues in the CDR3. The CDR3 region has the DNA TGCGCCAGCAGCTTGAATCTAGCGGCGAACACCGGGGAGCTGTTTTTT. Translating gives CASSLNLAANTGELFF.

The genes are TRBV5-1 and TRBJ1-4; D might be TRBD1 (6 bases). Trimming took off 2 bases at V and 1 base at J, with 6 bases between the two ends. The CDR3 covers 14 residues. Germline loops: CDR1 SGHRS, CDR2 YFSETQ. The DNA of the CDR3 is TGCGCCAGCAGCTTCAGGGGAACTAATGAAAAACTGTTTTTT. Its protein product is CASSFRGTNEKLFF. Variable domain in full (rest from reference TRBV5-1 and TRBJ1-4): KAGVTQTPRYLIKTRGQQVTLSCSPISGHRSVSWYQQTPGQGLQFLFEYFSETQRNKGNFPGRFSGRQFSNSRSEMNVSTLELGDSALYLCASSFRGTNEKLFFGSGTQLSVL.

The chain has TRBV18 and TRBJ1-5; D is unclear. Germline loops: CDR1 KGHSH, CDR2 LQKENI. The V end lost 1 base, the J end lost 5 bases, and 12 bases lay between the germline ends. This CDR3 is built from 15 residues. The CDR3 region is CASSPRWQTDQPQHF. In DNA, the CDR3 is TGTGCCAGCTCACCACGGTGGCAGACTGATCAGCCCCAGCATTTT.

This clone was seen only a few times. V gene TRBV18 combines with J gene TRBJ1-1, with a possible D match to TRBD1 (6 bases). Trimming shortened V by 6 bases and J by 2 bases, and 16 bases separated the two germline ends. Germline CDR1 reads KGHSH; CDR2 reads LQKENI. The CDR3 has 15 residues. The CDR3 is CASSQLQGRNTEAFF. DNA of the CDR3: TGTGCCAGCTCTCAACTCCAGGGGCGAAACACTGAAGCTTTCTTT. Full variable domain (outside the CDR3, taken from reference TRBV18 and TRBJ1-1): NAGVMQNPRHLVRRRGQEARLRCSPMKGHSHVYWYRQLPEEGLKFMVYLQKENIIDESGMPKERFSAEFPKEGPSILRIQQVVRGDSAAYFCASSQLQGRNTEAFFGQGTRLTVV.

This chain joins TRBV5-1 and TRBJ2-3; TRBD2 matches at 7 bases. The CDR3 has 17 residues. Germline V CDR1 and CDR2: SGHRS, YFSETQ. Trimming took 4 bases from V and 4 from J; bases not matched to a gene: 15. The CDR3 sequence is CASSPDPSGPQSDTQYF. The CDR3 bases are TGCGCCAGCAGCCCGGACCCTAGCGGTCCCCAGTCAGATACGCAGTATTTT.

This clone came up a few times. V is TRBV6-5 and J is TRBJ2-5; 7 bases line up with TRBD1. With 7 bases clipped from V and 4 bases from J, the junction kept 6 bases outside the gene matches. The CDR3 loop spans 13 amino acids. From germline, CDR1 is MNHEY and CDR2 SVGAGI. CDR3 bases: TGTGCCAGCACCGACAGGGTGACAGAGACCCAGTACTTC. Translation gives CASTDRVTETQYF.

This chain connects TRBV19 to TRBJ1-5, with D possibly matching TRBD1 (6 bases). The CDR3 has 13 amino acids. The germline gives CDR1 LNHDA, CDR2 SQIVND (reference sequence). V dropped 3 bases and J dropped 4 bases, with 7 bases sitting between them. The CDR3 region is CASSMRGNQPQHF. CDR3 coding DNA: TGTGCCAGTAGTATGAGGGGGAATCAGCCCCAGCATTTT.

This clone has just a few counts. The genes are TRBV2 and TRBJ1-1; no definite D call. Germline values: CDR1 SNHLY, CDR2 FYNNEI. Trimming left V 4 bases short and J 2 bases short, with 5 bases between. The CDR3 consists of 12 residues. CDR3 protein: CASSVPNTEAFF. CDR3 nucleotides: TGTGCCAGCAGTGTCCCTAACACTGAAGCTTTCTTT.

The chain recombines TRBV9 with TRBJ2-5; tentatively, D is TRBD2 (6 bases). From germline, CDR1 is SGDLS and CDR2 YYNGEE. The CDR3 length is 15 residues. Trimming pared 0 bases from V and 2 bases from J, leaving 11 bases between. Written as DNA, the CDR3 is TGTGCCAGCAGCGTAGCCGTTAGCGGACAAGAGACCCAGTACTTC. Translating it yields CASSVAVSGQETQYF. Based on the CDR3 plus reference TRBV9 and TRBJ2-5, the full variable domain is DSGVTQTPKHLITATGQRVTLRCSPRSGDLSVYWYQQSLDQGLQFLIQYYNGEERAKGNILERFSAQQFPDLHSELNLSSLELGDSALYFCASSVAVSGQETQYFGPGTRLLVL.

This CDR3 is CASSLAGGTTDTQYF. The CDR3, as DNA: TGTGCCAGCTCACTAGCGGGGGGCACCACAGATACGCAGTATTTT. The V and J genes are TRBV7-9 and TRBJ2-3; 12 nucleotides line up with TRBD2. Germline CDR1 reads SEHNR; CDR2 reads FQNEAQ (reference sequence). Unmatched junction bases numbered 5, after V lost 8 bases and J lost 2 bases. This CDR3 has 15 amino acids.

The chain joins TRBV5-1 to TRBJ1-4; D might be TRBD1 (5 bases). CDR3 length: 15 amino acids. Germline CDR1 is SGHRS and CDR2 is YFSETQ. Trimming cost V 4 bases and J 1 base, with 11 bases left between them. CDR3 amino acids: CASSRRQGTNEKLFF. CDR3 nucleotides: TGCGCCAGCAGCCGAAGGCAGGGAACTAATGAAAAACTGTTTTTT.

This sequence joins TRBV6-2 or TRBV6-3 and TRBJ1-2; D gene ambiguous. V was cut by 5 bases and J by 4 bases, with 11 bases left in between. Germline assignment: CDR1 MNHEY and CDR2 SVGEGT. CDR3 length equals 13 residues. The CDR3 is CASSLDGSYGYTF. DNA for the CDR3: TGTGCCAGCAGTCTTGACGGGAGCTATGGCTACACCTTC.

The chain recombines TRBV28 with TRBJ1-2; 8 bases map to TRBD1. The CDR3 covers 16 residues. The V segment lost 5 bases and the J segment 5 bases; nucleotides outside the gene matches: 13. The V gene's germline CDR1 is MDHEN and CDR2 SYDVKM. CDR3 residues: CASSPGGVTQSYGYTF. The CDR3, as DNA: TGTGCCAGCAGTCCAGGGGGCGTAACTCAATCTTATGGCTACACCTTC.

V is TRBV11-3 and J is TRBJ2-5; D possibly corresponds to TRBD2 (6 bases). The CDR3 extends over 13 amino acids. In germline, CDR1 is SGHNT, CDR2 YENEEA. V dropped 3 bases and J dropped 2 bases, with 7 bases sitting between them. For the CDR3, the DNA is TGTGCCAGCAGCTTGGAGGGACAAGAGACCCAGTACTTC. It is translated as CASSLEGQETQYF.

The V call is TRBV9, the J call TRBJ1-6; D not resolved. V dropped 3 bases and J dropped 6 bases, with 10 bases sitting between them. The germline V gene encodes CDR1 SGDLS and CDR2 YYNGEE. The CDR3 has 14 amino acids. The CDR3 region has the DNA TGTGCCAGCAGCGCCGGACCGGGTAATTCACCCCTCCACTTT. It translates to CASSAGPGNSPLHF.

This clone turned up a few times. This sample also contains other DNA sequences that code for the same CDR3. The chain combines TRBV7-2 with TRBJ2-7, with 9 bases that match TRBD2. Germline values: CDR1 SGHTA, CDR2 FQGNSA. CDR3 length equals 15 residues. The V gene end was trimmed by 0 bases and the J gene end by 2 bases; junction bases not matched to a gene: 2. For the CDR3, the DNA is TGTGCCAGCAGCTTAGCGGCGGGGGGGCCCTACGAGCAGTACGTC. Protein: CASSLAAGGPYEQYV.

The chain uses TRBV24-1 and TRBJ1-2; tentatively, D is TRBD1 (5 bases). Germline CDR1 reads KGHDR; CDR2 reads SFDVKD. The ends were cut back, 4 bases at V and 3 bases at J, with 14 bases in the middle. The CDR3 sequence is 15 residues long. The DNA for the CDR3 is TGTGCCACCAGTGACCCGCGTCGGGGGGACTATGGCTACACCTTC. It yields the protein CATSDPRRGDYGYTF.

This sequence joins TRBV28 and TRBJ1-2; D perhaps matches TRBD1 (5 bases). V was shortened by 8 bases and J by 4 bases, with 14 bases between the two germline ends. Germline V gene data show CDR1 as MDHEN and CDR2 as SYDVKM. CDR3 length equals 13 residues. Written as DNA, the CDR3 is TGTGCCAGCGTTACCAGGGCGACCTATGGCTACACCTTC. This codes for CASVTRATYGYTF.

CDR3 DNA: TGTGCCAGCAGCTTAACCGTGGGGCAGACTGAAGCTTTCTTT. This gives the protein CASSLTVGQTEAFF. The chain has TRBV7-3 and TRBJ1-1; a possible D gene is TRBD1 (5 bases). In germline, CDR1 is SGHTA, CDR2 FQGTGA. The length of the CDR3 is 14 residues. Trimming pared 0 bases from V and 5 bases from J, leaving 10 bases between.

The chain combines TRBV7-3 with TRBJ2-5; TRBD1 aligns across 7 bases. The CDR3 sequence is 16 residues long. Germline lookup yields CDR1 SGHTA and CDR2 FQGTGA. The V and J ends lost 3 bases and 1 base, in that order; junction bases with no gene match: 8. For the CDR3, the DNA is TGTGCCAGCAGCTTGACAGGGATGTTGGGCCAAGAGACCCAGTACTTC. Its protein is CASSLTGMLGQETQYF.

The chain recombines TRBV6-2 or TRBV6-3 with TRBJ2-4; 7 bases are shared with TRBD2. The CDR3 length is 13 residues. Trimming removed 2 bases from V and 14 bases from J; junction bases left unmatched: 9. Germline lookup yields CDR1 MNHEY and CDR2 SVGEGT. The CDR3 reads CASSYPAGGSEYF. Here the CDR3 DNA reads TGTGCCAGCAGTTACCCCGCCGGGGGGTCCGAGTACTTC.

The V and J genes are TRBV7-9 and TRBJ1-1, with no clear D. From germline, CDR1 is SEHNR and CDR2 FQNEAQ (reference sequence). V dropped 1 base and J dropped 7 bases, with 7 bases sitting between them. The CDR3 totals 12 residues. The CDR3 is CASSLDSYEAFF. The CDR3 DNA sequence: TGTGCCAGCAGCTTAGACAGCTATGAAGCTTTCTTT.

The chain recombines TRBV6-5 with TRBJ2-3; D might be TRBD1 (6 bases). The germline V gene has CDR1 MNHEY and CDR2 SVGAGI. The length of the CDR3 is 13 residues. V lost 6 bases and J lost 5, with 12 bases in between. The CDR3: CASSRDMRDTQYF. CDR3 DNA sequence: TGTGCCAGCAGCCGGGACATGAGAGATACGCAGTATTTT.

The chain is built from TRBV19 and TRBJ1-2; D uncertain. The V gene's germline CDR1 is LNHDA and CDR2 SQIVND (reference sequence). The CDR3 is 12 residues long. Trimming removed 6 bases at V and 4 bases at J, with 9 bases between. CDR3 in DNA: TGTGCCAGTAGCTCGACCGCCTATGGCTACACCTTC. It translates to CASSSTAYGYTF.

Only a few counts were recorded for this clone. The CDR3 loop is CASSLGRADNQPQHF. In DNA, the CDR3 is TGTGCCAGCAGCTTGGGTAGGGCCGACAATCAGCCCCAGCATTTT. This sequence joins TRBV5-5 and TRBJ1-5, with unresolved D. This CDR3 region has 15 residues. CDR1 and CDR2 from the germline V gene are SGHKS and YYEKEE (reference sequence). The V end lost 0 bases, the J end lost 3 bases, and 10 bases lay between the germline ends. The variable domain in full, completed from reference TRBV5-5 and TRBJ1-5, reads DAGVTQSPTHLIKTRGQQVTLRCSPISGHKSVSWYQQVLGQGPQFIFQYYEKEERGRGNFPDRFSARQFPNYSSELNVNALLLGDSALYLCASSLGRADNQPQHFGDGTRLSIL.

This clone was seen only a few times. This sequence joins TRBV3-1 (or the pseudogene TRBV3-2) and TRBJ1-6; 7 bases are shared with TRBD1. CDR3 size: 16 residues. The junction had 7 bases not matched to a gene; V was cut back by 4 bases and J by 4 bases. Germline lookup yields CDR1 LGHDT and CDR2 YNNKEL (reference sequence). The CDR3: CASSRGQATYNSPLHF. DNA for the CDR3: TGTGCCAGCAGCCGAGGACAGGCGACTTATAATTCACCCCTCCACTTT.

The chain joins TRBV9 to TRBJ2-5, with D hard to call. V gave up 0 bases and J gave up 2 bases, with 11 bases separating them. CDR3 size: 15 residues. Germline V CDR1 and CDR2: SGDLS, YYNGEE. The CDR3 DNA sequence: TGTGCCAGCAGCGTAGCCCCTACGGCTCAAGAGACCCAGTACTTC. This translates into CASSVAPTAQETQYF.